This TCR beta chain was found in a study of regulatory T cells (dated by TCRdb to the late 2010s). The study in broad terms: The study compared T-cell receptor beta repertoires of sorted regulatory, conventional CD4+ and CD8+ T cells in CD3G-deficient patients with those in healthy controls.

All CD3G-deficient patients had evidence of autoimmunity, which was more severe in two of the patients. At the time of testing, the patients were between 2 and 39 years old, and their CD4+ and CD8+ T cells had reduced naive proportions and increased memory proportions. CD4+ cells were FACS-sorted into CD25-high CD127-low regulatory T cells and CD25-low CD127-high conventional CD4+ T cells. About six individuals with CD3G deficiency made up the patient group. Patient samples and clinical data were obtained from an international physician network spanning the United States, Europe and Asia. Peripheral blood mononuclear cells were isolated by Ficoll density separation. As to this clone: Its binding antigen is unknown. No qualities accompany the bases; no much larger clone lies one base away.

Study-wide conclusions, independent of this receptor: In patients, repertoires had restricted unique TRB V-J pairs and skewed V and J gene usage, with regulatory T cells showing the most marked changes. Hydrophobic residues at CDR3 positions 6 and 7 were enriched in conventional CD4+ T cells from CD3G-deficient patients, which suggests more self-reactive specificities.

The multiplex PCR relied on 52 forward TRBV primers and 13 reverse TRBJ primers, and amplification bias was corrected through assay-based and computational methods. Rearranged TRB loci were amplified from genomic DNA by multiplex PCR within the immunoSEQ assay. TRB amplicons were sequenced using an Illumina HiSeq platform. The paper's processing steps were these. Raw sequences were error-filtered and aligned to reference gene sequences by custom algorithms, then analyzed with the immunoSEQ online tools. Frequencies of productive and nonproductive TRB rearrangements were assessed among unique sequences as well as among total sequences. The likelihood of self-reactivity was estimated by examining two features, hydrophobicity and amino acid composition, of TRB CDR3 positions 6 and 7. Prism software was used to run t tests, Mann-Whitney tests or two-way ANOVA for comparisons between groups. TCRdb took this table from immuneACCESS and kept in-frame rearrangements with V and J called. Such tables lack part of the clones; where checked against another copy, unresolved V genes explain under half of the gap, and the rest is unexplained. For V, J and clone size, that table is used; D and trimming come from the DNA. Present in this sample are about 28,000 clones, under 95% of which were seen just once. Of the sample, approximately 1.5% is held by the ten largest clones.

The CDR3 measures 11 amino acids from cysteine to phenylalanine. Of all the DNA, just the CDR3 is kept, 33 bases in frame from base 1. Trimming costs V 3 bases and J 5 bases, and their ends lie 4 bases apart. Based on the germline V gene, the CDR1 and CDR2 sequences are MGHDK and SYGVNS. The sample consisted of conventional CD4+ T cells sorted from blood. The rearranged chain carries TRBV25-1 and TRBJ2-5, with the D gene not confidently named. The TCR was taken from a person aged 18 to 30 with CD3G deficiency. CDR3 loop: CASSDTETQYF. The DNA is TGTGCCAGCAGTGACACGGAGACCCAGTACTTC.